The clone carrying this TCR beta chain is medium-sized within its sample. CDR1 is SGDLS and CDR2 is YYNGEE in the germline V gene. The CDR3 has 17 amino acids. The J segment lost 2 bases and the V segment lost 4 bases, leaving 11 bases of the junction unmatched. The data were obtained in a study of T cells after yellow fever vaccination. On the study more broadly: In the case of low-cell-number fractions, SMART-Seq v4 Ultra Low Input was used for preparation.

Findings and limits, study-wide: Clones from primary vaccination mostly reappeared after the booster (around 97% CD4, less than 90% CD8). Practically every clonotype that responded to the vaccine could not be detected in sorted memory subsets on day 0.

The TCR cDNA carried a universal primer site and UMIs from 5'RACE template switching. TCRdb reprocessed the 5' RACE reads via MiXCR and lists one record per CDR3 protein. This sample has 25,000 to 30,000 distinct CDR3 sequences, with 5.5% found just once. The sequenced sample was PBMCs, either bulk or a sorted T-cell subset (CD4+, CD8+, memory, or dextramer-sorted; not recorded which), obtained 15 days after the yellow fever booster vaccination. The gene calls are TRBV9 and TRBJ2-5; 10 bases map to TRBD2. This receptor was identified in a man aged 30 to 45 who received the YFV17D yellow fever vaccine. The CDR3 is CASSPRTSGADQETQYF. CDR3 nucleotide sequence: TGTGCCAGCAGCCCTCGGACTAGCGGAGCGGATCAAGAGACCCAGTACTTC.